The 17 T cell receptor beta chains reported below all come from one sample, sequenced in a study of T cell repertoires in cytomegalovirus infection. Their cognate antigens are unknown. TCRdb itself ran the reads through MiXCR, one entry per CDR3 protein. Here the sample spans roughly 860,000 distinct CDR3 sequences, about 31% being singletons. The sample consisted of cultured CD8+ T cells from PBMCs, taken from culture after CMV antigen stimulation. The receptors originated from a human donor in good health (CMV status not recorded). Some clones in this sample may be carry-over from other donors' samples.

This clonotype was seen just once. V is TRBV7-4 and J is TRBJ1-1; unclear D gene. The CDR3 is 15 residues long. Germline CDR1 reads SGHVT; CDR2 reads SQSDAQ. V was trimmed by 5 bases and J by 1 base, leaving 14 bases between them. For the CDR3, the DNA is TGTGCCAGCAGCCCCCCCGCAGGACCGAACACTGAAGCTTTCTTT. Amino acids: CASSPPAGPNTEAFF.

This clonotype showed up just a few times. The chain links TRBV3-1 to TRBJ1-5; 8 bases are shared with TRBD1. This CDR3 comprises 18 residues. V was pared by 0 bases and J by 2 bases, with 9 bases of the junction left unmatched. In germline, CDR1 is LGHDT, CDR2 YNNKEL (reference sequence). DNA for the CDR3: TGTGCCAGCAGCCAAGATCGGGCAGGGGGCGAGGGCAATCAGCCCCAGCATTTT. The encoded protein is CASSQDRAGGEGNQPQHF.

This clonotype was seen only once. The chain has TRBV7-8 and TRBJ2-4; D is uncertain. Trimming left V 4 bases short and J 2 bases short, with 21 bases between. CDR1 is SGHVS, CDR2 FQNEAQ, per germline. The CDR3 extends over 18 amino acids. Written as DNA, the CDR3 is TGTGCCAGCAGCTCTAAACTGACCGGGTCTCCAACCAAAAACATTCAGTACTTC. Residues: CASSSKLTGSPTKNIQYF.

There are many counts of this clonotype. This chain uses TRBV7-6 with TRBJ1-1; no firm D call. Trimming cost V 1 base and J 2 bases, with 14 bases left between them. Germline V CDR1 and CDR2: SGHVS, FNYEAQ. This CDR3 comprises 16 residues. The chain's CDR3 is CASSLGTRMLNTEAFF. The CDR3 DNA reads as TGTGCCAGCAGCTTAGGAACGAGGATGCTTAACACTGAAGCTTTCTTT.

V usage is TRBV10-3 and J usage is TRBJ1-2, with D perhaps TRBD1 (5 bases). The CDR3 totals 16 residues. Germline V CDR1 and CDR2: ENHRY, SYGVKD. Between the trimmed V and J ends, which lost 4 bases and 12 bases, there was a span of 27 bases. DNA for the CDR3: TGTGCCATCAGTGGATCGGAGACAGCCCTCCCTGAGAAAAACACCTTC. Amino acid sequence: CAISGSETALPEKNTF.

This clonotype was picked up many times. The chain employs TRBV7-9 and TRBJ1-1, with TRBD1 matching over 7 bases. The CDR3 spans 16 residues. Germline CDR1 SEHNR, CDR2 FQNEAQ (reference sequence). V gave up 3 bases and J gave up 4 bases; unmatched junction bases: 11. The CDR3 protein is CASSFRQGDKGTEAFF. In nucleotides, the CDR3 is TGTGCCAGCAGCTTCCGACAGGGTGATAAGGGCACTGAAGCTTTCTTT.

The chain carries TRBV6-5 and TRBJ2-1; 8 bases match TRBD1. V dropped 0 bases and J dropped 4; count of bases not matched to a gene: 8. CDR1 and CDR2 (germline): MNHEY, SVGAGI. The CDR3 length is 17 residues. The CDR3 DNA reads TGTGCCAGCAGTTACTCGGGGACAGGAGGGATTTACAATGAGCAGTTCTTC. Translation: CASSYSGTGGIYNEQFF.

The chain uses TRBV4-1 and TRBJ2-1; 8 bases fit TRBD1. The V and J ends lost 1 base and 7 bases, in that order; junction bases with no gene match: 6. Germline V gene sequence: CDR1 MGHRA, CDR2 YSYEKL. This CDR3 is 15 amino acids long. Here the CDR3 reads CASSQGPDRENEQFF. In DNA form, the CDR3 reads TGCGCCAGCAGCCAAGGCCCGGACAGGGAAAATGAGCAGTTCTTC.

This clonotype came up a few times. The DNA of the CDR3 is TGCAGTGCTAGAACCAGGGGCGGGAACACTGAAGCTTTCTTT. Amino acids: CSARTRGGNTEAFF. The V and J genes are TRBV20-1 and TRBJ1-1, with a tentative D call TRBD1 (6 bases). The CDR3 sequence is 14 residues long. Germline V gives CDR1 DFQATT, CDR2 SNEGSKA (reference sequence). V was pared by 2 bases and J by 1 base, with 11 bases between.

V is TRBV6-5 and J is TRBJ1-5; a weak D match, TRBD1 (5 bases). The ends were cut back, 2 bases at V and 7 bases at J, with 15 bases in the middle. CDR1 and CDR2 (germline): MNHEY, SVGAGI. The CDR3 totals 15 residues. Here the CDR3 DNA reads TGTGCCAGCAGTTACGGTGACCCAGGGACCCAGCCCCAGCATTTT. It specifies CASSYGDPGTQPQHF.

Worth noting for this clonotype: A much larger clonotype is one base distant, so this may be a read error. The chain couples TRBV10-3 to TRBJ1-3, with D hard to call. The germline V gene encodes CDR1 ENHRY and CDR2 SYGVKD. The CDR3 totals 12 residues. In DNA, the CDR3 is TGTGCCATCAGGGTTTCTGGAAACACCATAAATTTT. As protein: CAIRVSGNTINF.

This clonotype was recorded many times. The chain combines TRBV7-8 with TRBJ2-5; the D is unclear. The CDR3 covers 13 residues. V was pared by 2 bases and J by 2 bases, with 6 bases between. The germline V gene has CDR1 SGHVS and CDR2 FQNEAQ. In DNA form, the CDR3 reads TGTGCCAGCAGCTTACGCATTCAAGAGACCCAGTACTTC. It encodes CASSLRIQETQYF.

This clonotype was seen repeatedly, ten times or more. The chain recombines TRBV7-8 with TRBJ2-2; 8 bases fit TRBD2. V lost 8 bases, J lost 1 base, and 9 bases stayed unmatched. This CDR3 is built from 16 residues. Per the germline V gene, CDR1 is SGHVS and CDR2 is FQNEAQ. CDR3 DNA: TGTGCCAGCTTGGCCATGAGCGGGAGGAACACCGGGGAGCTGTTTTTT. As protein: CASLAMSGRNTGELFF.

The V gene is TRBV12-3 or TRBV12-4, the J gene TRBJ2-3; D call uncertain. Deletions cut 7 bases from V and 2 bases from J, with 10 bases between. There are 13 residues in the CDR3. The CDR3 reads CASKNSITDTQYF. CDR3 nucleotide sequence: TGTGCCAGCAAGAACTCAATCACAGATACGCAGTATTTT.

This clonotype was seen many times. Written as DNA, the CDR3 is TGTGCCAGCAGCTCGGGACAGTATAGCAATCAGCCCCAGCATTTT. It codes for CASSSGQYSNQPQHF. V usage is TRBV27 and J usage is TRBJ1-5, with 7 bases identical to TRBD1. The CDR3 runs to 15 residues. Germline CDR1 and CDR2: MNHEY and SMNVEV (reference sequence). V was pared by 6 bases and J by 0 bases, with 5 bases of the junction left unmatched.

This chain links TRBV27 with TRBJ2-2, with 9 nucleotides matching TRBD2. With V trimmed by 7 bases and J by 5 bases, 5 bases remained unmatched. The CDR3 loop spans 14 amino acids. CDR1 and CDR2 (germline): MNHEY, SMNVEV (reference sequence). CDR3 amino acids: CASKLAGRTGELFF. For the CDR3, the DNA is TGTGCCAGCAAGCTAGCGGGGAGAACCGGGGAGCTGTTTTTT.

This chain uses TRBV6-1 with TRBJ2-7, with unresolved D. The CDR3 consists of 14 residues. CDR1 MNHNS and CDR2 SASEGT come from the germline V gene. Trimming cost V 8 bases and J 7 bases, with 21 bases left between them. The CDR3 bases are TGTGCCAGCCCAAAAGTGGGCAGCCCACCAGAGCAGTACGTC. It is translated as CASPKVGSPPEQYV.